This T cell receptor (beta chain) was recovered during a study of blood T cell repertoires in COVID-19. Assay: immunoSEQ multiplex PCR; the TCRdb copy retains only in-frame clones and omits some. Of 90,000 to 140,000 clones in the sample, roughly 80% are singletons; the top ten hold over 15%. Material for sequencing was peripheral blood. This clonotype was obtained from a woman aged 80 or over with acute or convalescent COVID-19.

CDR3 protein: CASSSPTSMNTGELFF. CDR3 coding DNA: TGTGCCAGCAGCTCCCCGACTAGCATGAACACCGGGGAGCTGTTTTTT. The genes are TRBV7-9 and TRBJ2-2, with 7 bases identical to TRBD2. V dropped 4 bases and J dropped 1; count of bases not matched to a gene: 6. The CDR3 spans 16 residues. Germline loops: CDR1 SEHNR, CDR2 FQNEAQ (reference sequence).